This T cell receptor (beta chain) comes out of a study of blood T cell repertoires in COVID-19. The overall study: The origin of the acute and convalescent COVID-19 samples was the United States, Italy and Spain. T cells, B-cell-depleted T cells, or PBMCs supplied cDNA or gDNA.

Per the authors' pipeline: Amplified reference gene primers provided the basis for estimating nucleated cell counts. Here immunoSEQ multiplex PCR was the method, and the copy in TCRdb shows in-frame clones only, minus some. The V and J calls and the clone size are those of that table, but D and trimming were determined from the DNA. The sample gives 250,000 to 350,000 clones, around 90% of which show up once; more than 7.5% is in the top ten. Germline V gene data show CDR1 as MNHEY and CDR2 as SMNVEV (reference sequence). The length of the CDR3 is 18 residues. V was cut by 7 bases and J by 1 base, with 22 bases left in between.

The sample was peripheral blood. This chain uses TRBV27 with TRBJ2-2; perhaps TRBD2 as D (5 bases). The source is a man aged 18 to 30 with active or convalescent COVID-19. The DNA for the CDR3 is TGTGCCAGCACTTGGCGGGTAAATCCGGTACAGAACACCGGGGAGCTGTTTTTT. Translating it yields CASTWRVNPVQNTGELFF.